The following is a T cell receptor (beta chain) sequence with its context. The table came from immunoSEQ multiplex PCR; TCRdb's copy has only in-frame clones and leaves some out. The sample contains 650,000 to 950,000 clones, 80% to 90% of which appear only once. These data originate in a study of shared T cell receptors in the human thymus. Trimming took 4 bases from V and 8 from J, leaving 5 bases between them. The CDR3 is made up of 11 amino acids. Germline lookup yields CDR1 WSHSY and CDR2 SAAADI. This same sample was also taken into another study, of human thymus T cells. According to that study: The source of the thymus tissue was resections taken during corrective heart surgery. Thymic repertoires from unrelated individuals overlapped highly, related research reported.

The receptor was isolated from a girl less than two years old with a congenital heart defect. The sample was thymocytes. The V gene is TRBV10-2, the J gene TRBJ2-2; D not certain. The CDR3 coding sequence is TGCGCCAGCAGTGGGGCGGGGGAGCTGTTTTTT. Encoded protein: CASSGAGELFF.